This passage covers 21 T cell receptor beta chains from one sample sequenced in a study of blood T cell repertoires in COVID-19. Measured with immunoSEQ multiplex PCR; TCRdb has only the in-frame clones, and not every one. This sample has under 300,000 clones, with about 85% found just once. The material sequenced was PBMCs or T cells enriched from blood (not recorded which). The receptors shown here come from a woman aged 45-59 years who had been exposed to COVID-19.

This clone came up a few times. J is TRBJ1-1 and V is TRBV3-1 (or the pseudogene TRBV3-2); D is possibly TRBD1 (5 bases). V lost 7 bases and J 3 bases, leaving 12 bases between the germline ends. The CDR3 length is 13 residues. The germline V gene encodes CDR1 LGHDT and CDR2 YNNKEL (reference sequence). The chain's CDR3 is CASTMGGDTEAFF. CDR3 nucleotides: TGTGCCAGCACCATGGGGGGGGACACTGAAGCTTTCTTT.

The chain uses TRBV30 and TRBJ1-1, with D tentatively TRBD1 (6 bases). CDR3 length equals 14 residues. V lost 4 bases, J lost 3 bases, and 15 bases lay in between. Germline V gives CDR1 GTSNPN, CDR2 SVGIG (reference sequence). The CDR3: CAWTLSTGDTEAFF. In DNA, the CDR3 is TGTGCCTGGACCCTTTCGACAGGCGACACTGAAGCTTTCTTT.

This clone was detected once. J is TRBJ1-1 and V is TRBV20-1; 8 nucleotides match TRBD1. The germline V gene has CDR1 DFQATT and CDR2 SNEGSKA (reference sequence). The junction had 7 bases not matched to a gene; V was cut back by 3 bases and J by 7 bases. CDR3 size: 13 residues. The CDR3 loop is CSASYQGALEAFF. CDR3 bases: TGCAGTGCTAGTTATCAGGGGGCCCTTGAAGCTTTCTTT.

J is TRBJ2-3 and V is TRBV7-2; perhaps TRBD1 as D (6 bases). This CDR3 has 12 residues. The V end was cut by 5 bases, the J end by 9 bases, with 12 bases between. Looked up from germline, CDR1 is SGHTA and CDR2 is FQGNSA. This CDR3 is CASSPRGGTQYF. The CDR3 nucleotides are TGTGCCAGCAGCCCCAGGGGCGGCACGCAGTATTTT.

The V and J genes are TRBV6-2 or TRBV6-3 and TRBJ2-7; 10 bases are a match to TRBD1. Germline assignment: CDR1 MNHEY and CDR2 SVGEGT. V lost 4 bases, J lost 3 bases, and 6 bases stayed unmatched. This CDR3 contains 15 residues. The CDR3 loop reads CASSWTGQGRYEQYF. As DNA, the CDR3 is TGTGCCAGCAGTTGGACGGGACAGGGGCGCTACGAGCAGTACTTC.

The V gene is TRBV27, the J gene TRBJ1-2; D might be TRBD1 (5 bases). The CDR3 totals 15 residues. V lost 2 bases and J 1 base, leaving 11 bases between the germline ends. Germline-derived CDR1 and CDR2 are MNHEY and SMNVEV (reference sequence). CDR3 region: CASSLQLGGNYGYTF. The CDR3, as DNA: TGTGCCAGCAGTTTACAACTCGGGGGTAACTATGGCTACACCTTC.

The chain uses TRBV3-1 (or the pseudogene TRBV3-2) and TRBJ1-2; 11 positions match TRBD1. The CDR3 spans 17 residues. V trimming: 1 base; J trimming: 0 bases; junction bases outside the gene matches: 4. Germline loops: CDR1 LGHDT, CDR2 YNNKEL (reference sequence). The CDR3 DNA is TGTGCCAGCAGCCAAGCGGGACAGGGGGTGTCTAACTATGGCTACACCTTC. It is translated as CASSQAGQGVSNYGYTF.

The chain carries TRBV6-4 and TRBJ1-4; perhaps TRBD1 as D (5 bases). Trimming pared 5 bases from V and 0 bases from J, leaving 13 bases between. The CDR3 spans 16 residues. The V gene's germline CDR1 is MRHNA and CDR2 SNTAGT. CDR3 coding DNA: TGTGCCAGCAGTAACCCAGGGAAAACAACTAATGAAAAACTGTTTTTT. Translation gives CASSNPGKTTNEKLFF.

This chain links TRBV12-3 or TRBV12-4 with TRBJ1-1; D might be TRBD1 (6 bases). V was shortened by 5 bases and J by 4 bases, with 11 bases between the two germline ends. CDR3 length equals 13 residues. Here the CDR3 DNA reads TGTGCCAGCAGTGGGGGAGGGGGCACTGAAGCTTTCTTT. Translating it yields CASSGGGGTEAFF.

This chain joins TRBV2 and TRBJ2-5; TRBD1 matches at 9 bases. CDR1 and CDR2 from the germline V gene are SNHLY and FYNNEI. The CDR3 is 15 amino acids. V lost 4 bases to trimming and J lost 2 bases; unmatched junction nucleotides: 5. The CDR3 loop is CASSGPTGGQETQYF. Here the CDR3 DNA reads TGTGCCAGCAGTGGACCGACAGGGGGTCAAGAGACCCAGTACTTC.

CDR3 DNA: TGCGCCAGCAGTGTGGGCGGGTATGGTGGGGGCAATCAGCCCCAGCATTTT. Its protein is CASSVGGYGGGNQPQHF. This chain uses TRBV10-2 with TRBJ1-5; D not resolved. Trimming removed 4 bases at V and 2 bases at J, with 18 bases between. CDR3 size: 17 residues. Germline assignment: CDR1 WSHSY and CDR2 SAAADI.

The genes are TRBV5-4 and TRBJ1-2, with TRBD1 matching over 9 bases. Germline CDR1 is SGHNT and CDR2 is YYREEE (reference sequence). Germline trimming cut 4 bases from V and 1 base from J; bases unmatched to any gene: 8. This CDR3 has 16 residues. CDR3 loop: CASSGRTGANNYGYTF. DNA of the CDR3: TGTGCCAGCAGCGGCCGGACAGGGGCGAATAACTATGGCTACACCTTC.

The DNA for the CDR3 is TGTGCCAGCAACCGCCCGCCAAGCCAAAATGGCTACACCTTC. Translation gives CASNRPPSQNGYTF. The chain has TRBV9 and TRBJ1-2, with D hard to call. Trimming took 6 bases from V and 6 from J, leaving 18 bases between them. The CDR3 spans 14 residues. The germline CDR1 and CDR2 sequences are SGDLS and YYNGEE.

A few counts support this clone. The chain joins TRBV4-3 to TRBJ2-1; weak D call: TRBD2 (6 bases). Trimming pared 5 bases from V and 10 bases from J, leaving 15 bases between. The CDR3 has 13 amino acids. Germline V CDR1 and CDR2: LGHNA, YSLEER. CDR3 protein: CASSTRGGSEQFF. CDR3 coding DNA: TGCGCCAGCAGCACCCGGGGAGGTAGCGAGCAGTTCTTC.

The chain combines TRBV19 with TRBJ1-1, with a possible D match to TRBD1 (5 bases). V was shortened by 9 bases and J by 3 bases, with 17 bases between the two germline ends. CDR1 and CDR2 (germline): LNHDA, SQIVND (reference sequence). There are 14 residues in the CDR3. The CDR3 reads CASKPGIHDTEAFF. DNA of the CDR3: TGTGCCAGCAAGCCAGGGATTCATGACACTGAAGCTTTCTTT.

The chain is built from TRBV5-8 and TRBJ1-6, with D uncertain. V was trimmed by 2 bases and J by 7 bases, leaving 7 bases between them. The CDR3 is made up of 13 amino acids. Germline-derived CDR1 and CDR2 are SGHTS and YDEGEE. CDR3 region: CASSFRGNSPLHF. CDR3 coding DNA: TGTGCCAGCAGCTTTAGAGGGAATTCACCCCTCCACTTT.

The rearrangement joins TRBV16 to TRBJ1-2, with a tentative D call TRBD1 (5 bases). V was pared by 1 base and J by 8 bases, with 14 bases between. CDR1 is KGHSY, CDR2 FQNENV, per germline. CDR3 size: 14 residues. The CDR3 protein is CASSQLGQGFGYTF. In nucleotides, the CDR3 is TGTGCCAGCAGCCAATTGGGCCAGGGCTTCGGCTACACCTTC. Combining the CDR3 with reference TRBV16 and TRBJ1-2 gives the whole variable domain GEEVAQTPKHLVRGEGQKAKLYCAPIKGHSYVFWYQQVLKNEFKFLISFQNENVFDETGMPKERFSAKCLPNSPCSLEIQATKLEDSAVYFCASSQLGQGFGYTFGSGTRLTVV.

This chain links TRBV5-4 with TRBJ2-5; 8 positions agree with TRBD1. Trimming took 4 bases from V and 5 from J; bases not matched to a gene: 7. This CDR3 comprises 14 residues. Germline-derived CDR1 and CDR2 are SGHNT and YYREEE (reference sequence). CDR3 DNA: TGTGCCAGCAGCACCGGACAGGGTGGGGAGACCCAGTACTTC. Translating gives CASSTGQGGETQYF.

The rearrangement joins TRBV5-4 to TRBJ1-2; 7 bases agree with TRBD1. The CDR3 runs to 13 residues. Per the germline V gene, CDR1 is SGHNT and CDR2 is YYREEE (reference sequence). V shed 4 bases, J shed 7 bases, and the junction held 7 bases outside the gene matches. The CDR3 coding sequence is TGTGCCAGCAGCAGGACACAGGGGCCTGGCTACACCTTC. This encodes CASSRTQGPGYTF.

The count of this clone is one. The chain has TRBV9 and TRBJ1-3; the match to TRBD1 covers 9 bases. The CDR3 has 16 amino acids. Trimming removed 5 bases from V and 8 bases from J; junction bases left unmatched: 14. CDR1 is SGDLS, CDR2 YYNGEE, per germline. CDR3 protein: CASSHLGGQGQDTIYF. In DNA, the CDR3 is TGTGCCAGCAGTCACCTTGGGGGACAGGGTCAGGACACCATATATTTT. The variable domain in full, completed from reference TRBV9 and TRBJ1-3, reads DSGVTQTPKHLITATGQRVTLRCSPRSGDLSVYWYQQSLDQGLQFLIQYYNGEERAKGNILERFSAQQFPDLHSELNLSSLELGDSALYFCASSHLGGQGQDTIYFGEGSWLTVV.

The chain has TRBV19 and TRBJ1-1; a possible D gene is TRBD1 (5 bases). With 8 bases removed from V and 4 bases from J, the gap between germline ends came to 8 bases. This CDR3 is 11 amino acids long. Germline V lookup: CDR1 LNHDA, CDR2 SQIVND (reference sequence). The CDR3 DNA follows: TGTGCCAGTGGGAGGGGCACTGAAGCTTTCTTT. It yields the protein CASGRGTEAFF. The whole variable domain, remainder taken from reference TRBV19 and TRBJ1-1, is DGGITQSPKYLFRKEGQNVTLSCEQNLNHDAMYWYRQDPGQGLRLIYYSQIVNDFQKGDIAEGYSVSREKKESFPLTVTSAQKNPTAFYLCASGRGTEAFFGQGTRLTVV.